This T cell receptor (beta chain) originates from a study of regulatory T cells in long-lasting Graves disease. Overall study findings and caveats: Accuracy may have suffered from the small sample size.

V shed 0 bases and J shed 0 bases, with 9 bases lying between them. Germline V gene data show CDR1 as SNHLY and CDR2 as FYNNEI. The CDR3 is 16 residues long. This clonotype was seen only a few times. Antigen unknown. As for time point: newly diagnosed GD, antithyroid drugs for less than 3 months. There was RNA extracted from PBMCs, and the TCR library was made from it. Into tubes containing EDTA, roughly 8.8 milliliters of peripheral blood were drawn. Building of the TCR beta libraries involved iRepertoire HTBI primers and Arm-PCR of CDR3 regions. TCRdb independently ran MiXCR on the multiplex PCR reads; one entry per CDR3 protein. The table shows about 530,000 distinct CDR3 sequences, with 16% occurring only once. These data also formed part of another study, on T cells in Graves' hyperthyroidism and ophthalmopathy. That study reports: Newly diagnosed hyperthyroidism, duration under 2 months, in patients aged 18 to 65.

This rearrangement joins TRBV2 to TRBJ1-5; a weak D match, TRBD1 (5 bases). Sequenced material: peripheral blood mononuclear cells (PBMCs), taken at new diagnosis, from a patient treated with antithyroid drugs. The clonotype originates from a woman aged 40-60 years with Graves disease. The CDR3 loop is CASSEAGTVSNQPQHF. The CDR3 nucleotides are TGTGCCAGCAGTGAAGCGGGGACGGTTAGCAATCAGCCCCAGCATTTT.